A selection of T cell receptor beta chains follows, all from one sample in a study of T cell responses to AZD1222 COVID-19 vaccine. Clones were read by immunoSEQ multiplex PCR, and TCRdb kept only the in-frame ones, dropping some. The top ten clones hold around 3% of a sample with 150,000 to 200,000 clones, about 85% of them seen once. The starting material was peripheral blood, obtained on day 0 of AZD1222 vaccination. These TCRs come from an adult in good health. Each CDR3 is given with its conserved first and last residue. The D gene is left open where the match is weak. Rows may omit the clone size; those that give it use once, few, many or a size class.

>few|TRBJ2-1|.|TRBV24-1
CATSDSFSRNEQFF
TGTGCCACCAGTGATTCTTTTAGCCGCAATGAGCAGTTCTTC
>once|TRBJ2-3|.|TRBV15
CATSSALTAAATDTQYF
TGTGCCACCAGCAGCGCTCTGACGGCGGCCGCCACAGATACGCAGTATTTT
>.|TRBJ2-7|.|TRBV27
CASRGARGGRYYEQYF
TGTGCCAGCAGGGGCGCAAGGGGGGGGCGCTACTACGAGCAGTACTTC
>.|TRBJ1-1|.|TRBV2
CASSGRVWDTEAFF
TGTGCCAGCAGTGGGAGGGTCTGGGACACTGAAGCTTTCTTT
>.|TRBJ1-4|TRBD1|TRBV3-1/TRBV3-2
CASSQGRGRNEKLFF
TGTGCCAGCAGCCAAGGGAGGGGGCGCAATGAAAAACTGTTTTTT
>.|TRBJ1-5|.|TRBV7-8
CASSLQQVEVQPQHF
TGTGCCAGCAGCTTACAACAGGTCGAAGTTCAGCCCCAGCATTTT
>.|TRBJ1-2|.|TRBV29-1
CSVEGGARGYGYTF
TGCAGCGTTGAAGGGGGGGCTCGTGGCTATGGCTACACCTTC
>.|TRBJ1-5|TRBD1|TRBV27
CASSFRQGHQPQHF
TGTGCCAGCAGTTTCCGACAGGGGCATCAGCCCCAGCATTTT
>.|TRBJ1-6|.|TRBV7-6
CASRGGESPLHF
TGTGCCAGCAGGGGGGGGGAATCACCCCTCCACTTT
>.|TRBJ1-1|TRBD1|TRBV6-5
CASSYPGQGLNTEAFF
TGTGCCAGCAGTTACCCGGGACAGGGATTGAACACTGAAGCTTTCTTT
>.|TRBJ2-2|TRBD1|TRBV11-3
CASSPGTGPGTGELFF
TGTGCCAGCAGCCCCGGGACAGGGCCAGGCACCGGGGAGCTGTTTTTT
>once|TRBJ1-1|.|TRBV24-1
CATSEGGTEAFF
TGTGCCACCAGTGAGGGGGGCACTGAAGCTTTCTTT
>.|TRBJ1-1|TRBD1|TRBV28
CASSRQGYPSNTEAFF
TGTGCCAGCAGTCGACAGGGCTATCCCTCGAACACTGAAGCTTTCTTT
>.|TRBJ2-3|TRBD2|TRBV6-5
CASSRGLADTQYF
TGTGCCAGCAGCCGGGGACTAGCTGATACGCAGTATTTT
>once|TRBJ2-1|TRBD2|TRBV6-4
CASSDFGTSGRGKQFF
TGTGCCAGCAGTGATTTCGGGACTAGCGGGAGGGGGAAACAGTTCTTC
>.|TRBJ2-3|.|TRBV10-1
CASSEFGGHPSTDTQYF
TGCGCCAGCAGTGAGTTTGGTGGCCACCCTAGCACAGATACGCAGTATTTT
>.|TRBJ1-1|.|TRBV19
CASRIHGLPNTEAFF
TGTGCCAGTAGGATACACGGACTGCCGAACACTGAAGCTTTCTTT
>.|TRBJ1-6|TRBD1|TRBV6-5
CASSYGTGGSPLHF
TGTGCCAGCAGTTACGGGACAGGGGGAAGTCCCCTCCACTTT
>.|TRBJ1-1|.|TRBV18
CASSPPGANTEAFF
TGTGCCAGCTCACCGCCGGGAGCGAACACTGAAGCTTTCTTT
>.|TRBJ1-6|TRBD1|TRBV7-2
CASSLAGTGGSPLHF
TGTGCCAGCAGCTTAGCGGGGACAGGGGGCTCACCCCTCCACTTT
>.|TRBJ1-2|.|TRBV27
CASSLGGQGYTF
TGTGCCAGCAGCCTCGGGGGCCAGGGCTACACCTTC
>.|TRBJ1-1|.|TRBV10-2
CASFGGGTMNTEAFF
TGCGCCAGCTTTGGGGGGGGGACCATGAACACTGAAGCTTTCTTT
>.|TRBJ2-1|TRBD2|TRBV29-1
CSVVYVGGRYNEQFF
TGCAGCGTTGTTTATGTGGGAGGGCGGTACAATGAGCAGTTCTTC
>.|TRBJ2-1|.|TRBV29-1
CSVGGPRHFSYNEQFF
TGCAGCGTTGGGGGGCCGAGACACTTCTCCTACAATGAGCAGTTCTTC
>.|TRBJ2-5|.|TRBV24-1
CATSTGPRPDPEETQYF
TGTGCCACCAGCACCGGACCCAGGCCAGACCCTGAGGAGACCCAGTACTTC
>once|TRBJ1-1|.|TRBV27
CASSLSGGFNTEAFF
TGTGCCAGCAGTTTATCCGGCGGATTTAACACTGAAGCTTTCTTT
>once|TRBJ2-7|TRBD2|TRBV28
CASGRAHEQYF
TGTGCGAGCGGGAGGGCCCACGAGCAGTACTTC
>.|TRBJ2-5|TRBD2|TRBV6-6
CASSPAGPGGHGKTQYF
TGTGCCAGCAGTCCGGCGGGACCGGGAGGGCACGGGAAGACCCAGTACTTC
>.|TRBJ1-1|TRBD1|TRBV6-5
CATSRGGRGYTEAFF
TGTGCTACCAGCAGAGGGGGCAGGGGGTACACTGAAGCTTTCTTT
>.|TRBJ1-5|.|TRBV19
CASSIGHMSNQPQHF
TGTGCCAGTAGTATAGGCCACATGAGCAATCAGCCCCAGCATTTT
>.|TRBJ1-4|.|TRBV28
CASSPFTTNEKLFF
TGTGCCAGCAGCCCCTTTACAACTAATGAAAAACTGTTTTTT
>.|TRBJ1-6|.|TRBV5-1
CASSPPSRGNSPLHF
TGCGCCAGCAGCCCCCCTTCCAGGGGCAATTCACCCCTCCACTTT
>.|TRBJ2-4|.|TRBV5-5
CASSLDPPRIQYF
TGTGCCAGCAGCTTGGACCCCCCGCGCATTCAGTACTTC
>.|TRBJ2-7|TRBD1|TRBV6-5
CASLGQTSYEQYF
TGTGCCAGCCTGGGACAGACCTCCTACGAGCAGTACTTC
>.|TRBJ2-5|.|TRBV19
CASSTGRDSLTGTQYF
TGTGCCAGTAGTACAGGGAGGGACAGTTTAACTGGGACCCAGTACTTC
>.|TRBJ2-2|TRBD2|TRBV19
CASLNGLAGGPSTGELFF
TGTGCCAGTCTAAATGGACTAGCGGGAGGGCCTAGCACCGGGGAGCTGTTTTTT
>.|TRBJ1-1|TRBD1|TRBV12-5
CASLGAGGMNTEAFF
TGTGCTAGTCTGGGAGCAGGGGGCATGAACACTGAAGCTTTCTTT
>.|TRBJ1-2|TRBD1|TRBV28
CASSPEGAYGYTF
TGTGCCAGCAGTCCAGAGGGGGCTTATGGCTACACCTTC
>.|TRBJ1-5|.|TRBV5-4
CASSLDGSNQPQHF
TGTGCCAGCAGCTTGGACGGTAGCAATCAGCCCCAGCATTTT
>once|TRBJ2-2|.|TRBV29-1
CSVIVGSTGELFF
TGCAGCGTTATTGTGGGATCGACCGGGGAGCTGTTTTTT
>.|TRBJ1-4|.|TRBV2
CASNRAGEKLFF
TGTGCCAGCAACAGGGCGGGGGAAAAACTGTTTTTT
>.|TRBJ2-5|.|TRBV19
CASSTGGRAGGEETQYF
TGTGCCAGTAGTACAGGGGGCCGAGCGGGAGGTGAAGAGACCCAGTACTTC
>.|TRBJ2-2|.|TRBV19
CASEQGGYTGELFF
TGTGCCAGTGAACAGGGGGGGTACACCGGGGAGCTGTTTTTT
>.|TRBJ1-5|.|TRBV6-1
CASSELWGNNQPQHF
TGTGCCAGCAGTGAACTCTGGGGGAACAATCAGCCCCAGCATTTT
>.|TRBJ2-2|.|TRBV7-3
CASSLRLAGELFF
TGTGCCAGCAGCTTACGACTTGCCGGGGAGCTGTTTTTT
>.|TRBJ1-5|TRBD1|TRBV4-2
CASSQADRVNQPQHF
TGTGCCAGCAGCCAAGCCGACAGGGTAAATCAGCCCCAGCATTTT
>.|TRBJ2-5|.|TRBV7-9
CASSPPWGGGVGQETQYF
TGTGCCAGCAGCCCCCCCTGGGGAGGGGGCGTGGGCCAAGAGACCCAGTACTTC
>.|TRBJ2-1|TRBD1|TRBV7-2
CASSYDRGPYNEQFF
TGTGCCAGCAGTTACGACAGGGGGCCTTACAATGAGCAGTTCTTC
>.|TRBJ2-1|.|TRBV9
CASSPHDEQFF
TGTGCCAGCAGCCCGCACGATGAGCAGTTCTTC
>few|TRBJ2-1|TRBD2|TRBV11-3
CASSRTGGRAYNEQFF
TGTGCCAGCAGTCGAACGGGCGGGAGAGCTTACAATGAGCAGTTCTTC
>few|TRBJ1-3|.|TRBV6-5
CASSYSGTDRHTIYF
TGTGCCAGCAGTTACTCTGGGACGGACCGCCACACCATATATTTT
>.|TRBJ1-3|.|TRBV30
CAWSTGGAVFGNTIYF
TGTGCCTGGAGTACCGGGGGCGCAGTGTTTGGAAACACCATATATTTT
>.|TRBJ2-1|.|TRBV7-9
CASSLGTSDYNEQFF
TGTGCCAGCAGCTTGGGGACCTCGGACTACAATGAGCAGTTCTTC
>.|TRBJ2-1|.|TRBV4-1
CASSQNNEQFF
TGCGCCAGCAGCCAGAACAATGAGCAGTTCTTC
>.|TRBJ2-5|TRBD2|TRBV27
CASSLRAGVYQETQYF
TGTGCCAGCAGTTTACGGGCGGGGGTATACCAAGAGACCCAGTACTTC